The 26 T cell receptor beta chains reported below all come from one sample, sequenced in a study of CD8+CD57+ T cells in acquired aplastic anemia. In patients chosen for sequencing, flow cytometry had shown CD8+CD57+ cell expansion. Profiling of TCR beta VDJ combinations and CDR3 sequences used genomic DNA as template. TCRdb itself ran the reads through MiXCR, one entry per CDR3 protein. The table shows some 160,000 distinct CDR3 sequences, with around 43% occurring only once. The sequencing input was sorted CD4+, CD8+, or CD8+CD57+ T cells (not recorded which) from PBMCs. All receptors derive from a human donor with aplastic anemia.

This clonotype has only one observation. This chain joins TRBV2 and TRBJ2-5, with D possibly TRBD2 on 5 matching bases. In germline, CDR1 is SNHLY, CDR2 FYNNEI. The CDR3 is 13 residues long. Trimming left V 4 bases short and J 7 bases short, with 13 bases between. This CDR3 is CASSGRTAGTQYF. In DNA, the CDR3 is TGTGCCAGCAGTGGACGGACGGCGGGGACCCAGTACTTC.

About this clonotype: One end of the junction fails to match germline, which may point to a read error. The chain couples TRBV19 to TRBJ2-3, with TRBD1 matching 7 bases. The CDR3 sequence is 13 residues long. Germline-derived CDR1 and CDR2 are LNHDA and SQIVND (reference sequence). CDR3 loop: CVSSLAGTDTQYF. In DNA form, the CDR3 reads TGTGTCAGTAGCCTGGCAGGGACAGATACGCAGTATTTC.

This clonotype has just one count. The chain joins TRBV2 to TRBJ2-3, with D unresolved. The CDR3 contains 11 residues. V was clipped by 7 bases and J by 11 bases, with 13 bases between them. Germline assignment: CDR1 SNHLY and CDR2 FYNNEI. The CDR3 coding sequence is TGTGCCAGCACACTTATTAATGAGCAGTATTTT. Its protein is CASTLINEQYF.

This clonotype was counted only a few times. This clone may be a read error of a much larger clone one base away. The chain carries TRBV20-1 and TRBJ2-1, with 8 positions matching TRBD1. Germline V gene sequence: CDR1 DFQATT, CDR2 SNEGSKA (reference sequence). The CDR3 has 15 amino acids. The CDR3 DNA reads TGCAGTGCGACCCCAGGGGGCCGGGTCTACAGTGAGCAGTTCTTC. Translation gives CSATPGGRVYSEQFF.

This clonotype was observed many times. This chain links TRBV20-1 with TRBJ2-2; D is uncertain. Germline V CDR1 and CDR2: DFQATT, SNEGSKA (reference sequence). With 3 bases removed from V and 5 bases from J, the gap between germline ends came to 13 bases. This CDR3 has 14 amino acids. CDR3 amino acids: CSASPSERTGELFF. In nucleotides, the CDR3 is TGCAGTGCTAGCCCTTCAGAGAGAACCGGGGAGCTGTTTTTT.

The rearrangement uses TRBV10-3 and TRBJ2-7, with D tentatively TRBD1 or TRBD2 (5 bases each). V was clipped by 3 bases and J by 5 bases, with 14 bases between them. The CDR3 contains 14 residues. Germline V lookup: CDR1 ENHRY, CDR2 SYGVKD. CDR3 sequence: CAISDGTASHEQYV. CDR3 sequence (DNA): TGTGCCATCAGTGACGGGACGGCATCCCACGAGCAGTACGTC.

This clonotype has only a few counts. The V and J genes are TRBV19 and TRBJ2-2; D uncertain. Trimming cost V 7 bases and J 3 bases, with 3 bases left between them. The germline gives CDR1 LNHDA, CDR2 SQIVND (reference sequence). This CDR3 region has 11 residues. CDR3 sequence (DNA): TGTGCCAGTACGGACACCGGGGAGCTGTTTTTT. This encodes CASTDTGELFF.

This clonotype was seen more than once but under ten times. The rearrangement uses TRBV3-1 and TRBJ2-2, with 7 bases aligning to TRBD1. J was trimmed by 0 bases and V by 11 bases; bases with no gene match: 6. CDR1 is LGHDT, CDR2 YNNKEL, per germline (reference sequence). The CDR3 is 14 amino acids. CDR3: CAATTGSNTGELFF. For the CDR3, the DNA is TGTGCCGCGACGACAGGGTCGAACACCGGGGAGCTGTTTTTT.

The J gene is TRBJ1-2, the V gene TRBV5-4; TRBD1 might be the D (6 bases). The CDR3 contains 17 residues. Looked up from germline, CDR1 is SGHNT and CDR2 is YYREEE (reference sequence). Trimming took off 1 base at V and 7 bases at J, with 23 bases between the two ends. The CDR3 sequence: CASSLSAVGTSIRGYTF. The CDR3 coding sequence is TGTGCCAGCAGCTTGTCCGCTGTAGGGACATCCATACGTGGCTACACCTTC. Full variable domain (missing parts from reference TRBV5-4 and TRBJ1-2): ETGVTQSPTHLIKTRGQQVTLRCSSQSGHNTVSWYQQALGQGPQFIFQYYREEENGRGNFPPRFSGLQFPNYSSELNVNALELDDSALYLCASSLSAVGTSIRGYTFGSGTRLTVV.

CDR3 region: CASSLNAGGAGGYTF. CDR3 nucleotides: TGTGCCAGCAGCTTAAACGCCGGGGGGGCGGGAGGCTACACCTTC. This rearrangement joins TRBV7-8 to TRBJ1-2; maybe TRBD1 (6 bases). The CDR3 length is 15 residues. The germline CDR1 and CDR2 sequences are SGHVS and FQNEAQ. V lost 2 bases to trimming and J lost 8 bases, with 18 bases between them. Complete variable domain (other parts from reference TRBV7-8 and TRBJ1-2): GAGVSQSPRYKVAKRGQDVALRCDPISGHVSLFWYQQALGQGPEFLTYFQNEAQLDKSGLPSDRFFAERPEGSVSTLKIQRTQQEDSAVYLCASSLNAGGAGGYTFGSGTRLTVV.

The J gene is TRBJ2-3, the V gene TRBV6-2 or TRBV6-3; D perhaps matches TRBD2 (7 bases). From germline, CDR1 is MNHEY and CDR2 SVGEGT. The V gene lost 4 bases and the J gene lost 2 bases, with 22 bases spanning the gap. CDR3 length equals 18 residues. CDR3 loop: CASSSTPGSGTSTDTQYF. The CDR3 DNA follows: TGTGCCAGCAGTTCCACCCCGGGCAGCGGGACATCCACAGATACGCAGTATTTT.

The chain uses TRBV29-1 and TRBJ1-2, with a weak D call TRBD1 (6 bases). CDR3 length: 11 amino acids. Per the germline V gene, CDR1 is SQVTM and CDR2 is ANQGSEA. Trimming took off 7 bases at V and 11 bases at J, with 17 bases between the two ends. The CDR3 sequence is CSASLTGTYTF. Written as DNA, the CDR3 is TGCAGCGCCTCCCTGACAGGAACTTACACCTTC.

The chain links TRBV19 to TRBJ1-5; 7 bases line up with TRBD1. This CDR3 is 15 amino acids long. V gave up 7 bases and J gave up 0 bases; unmatched junction bases: 6. Germline V gives CDR1 LNHDA, CDR2 SQIVND (reference sequence). CDR3 residues: CASMGGQNSNQPQHF. The CDR3 coding sequence is TGTGCCAGTATGGGGGGACAGAATAGCAATCAGCCCCAGCATTTT.

In its sample, this clonotype was seen many times. The chain is built from TRBV25-1 and TRBJ1-4, with D perhaps matching TRBD1 (5 bases). This CDR3 region has 14 residues. V lost 3 bases and J 0 bases, leaving 5 bases between the germline ends. Germline CDR1 and CDR2: MGHDK and SYGVNS. CDR3 loop: CASSEGATNEKLFF. DNA of the CDR3: TGTGCCAGCAGTGAGGGGGCAACTAATGAAAAACTGTTTTTT.

This clonotype was seen repeatedly, ten times or more. The genes are TRBV6-5 and TRBJ2-7; perhaps D is TRBD1 or TRBD2 (5 bases each). Trimming pared 0 bases from V and 6 bases from J, leaving 9 bases between. The CDR3 has 13 residues. CDR1 and CDR2 from the germline V gene are MNHEY and SVGAGI. The CDR3 is CASSYSVGTEQYV. CDR3 nucleotide sequence: TGTGCCAGCAGTTACTCGGTGGGGACCGAGCAGTACGTC.

The table lists this clonotype with many counts. J is TRBJ1-2 and V is TRBV5-1; TRBD1 agrees at 9 bases. Trimming took 3 bases from V and 2 from J; bases not matched to a gene: 11. The CDR3 totals 17 residues. CDR1 SGHRS and CDR2 YFSETQ come from the germline V gene. CDR3 loop: CASSSGAAGQGNYGYTF. CDR3 bases: TGCGCCAGCAGCTCCGGAGCAGCAGGACAGGGGAACTATGGCTACACCTTC.

The chain couples TRBV20-1 to TRBJ2-7; no clear D gene. Germline V gene lookup returns CDR1 DFQATT and CDR2 SNEGSKA (reference sequence). V dropped 8 bases and J dropped 2 bases, with 16 bases sitting between them. This CDR3 comprises 13 residues. CDR3: CSPRAPQTYEQYF. The CDR3 nucleotides are TGCAGTCCTCGGGCCCCACAGACCTACGAGCAGTACTTC.

The sample holds many counts of this clonotype. The chain joins TRBV20-1 to TRBJ2-7, with 12 bases aligning to TRBD2. The trim removed 6 bases at V and 1 base at J, leaving 4 bases unmatched. Germline lookup yields CDR1 DFQATT and CDR2 SNEGSKA (reference sequence). The CDR3 totals 14 residues. DNA of the CDR3: TGCAGTGCGAGTGGACTAGCGGGATCCTACGAGCAGTACTTC. Amino acids: CSASGLAGSYEQYF.

This clonotype has ten or more counts. The genes are TRBV5-4 and TRBJ2-5; D possibly corresponds to TRBD1 (6 bases). There are 14 residues in the CDR3. V dropped 4 bases and J dropped 0 bases, with 10 bases sitting between them. Per the germline V gene, CDR1 is SGHNT and CDR2 is YYREEE (reference sequence). DNA for the CDR3: TGTGCCAGCAGCCCAGGGGAACACCAAGAGACCCAGTACTTC. Its translation: CASSPGEHQETQYF.

This clonotype turned up a few times. V is TRBV18 and J is TRBJ1-5, with a tentative D call TRBD1 (6 bases). Germline CDR1 reads KGHSH; CDR2 reads LQKENI. V was cut by 4 bases and J by 2 bases, with 12 bases left in between. CDR3 length: 15 amino acids. CDR3 loop: CASSQGVGGNQPQHF. The CDR3 nucleotides are TGTGCCAGCTCACAGGGGGTAGGCGGCAATCAGCCCCAGCATTTT.

This chain joins TRBV6-1 and TRBJ1-5, with D unresolved. Trimming removed 3 bases at V and 5 bases at J, with 8 bases between. CDR1 and CDR2 from the germline V gene are MNHNS and SASEGT. The CDR3 runs 13 residues. The CDR3 reads CASSDVVYQPQHF. In DNA, the CDR3 is TGTGCCAGCAGTGATGTAGTGTATCAGCCCCAGCATTTT.

This clonotype was counted many times. J is TRBJ2-5 and V is TRBV9, with 9 bases fitting TRBD1. With V trimmed by 3 bases and J by 2 bases, 5 bases remained unmatched. Germline loops: CDR1 SGDLS, CDR2 YYNGEE. The length of the CDR3 is 15 residues. The CDR3 reads CASSAGTGNQETQYF. CDR3 coding DNA: TGTGCCAGCAGCGCAGGGACAGGGAATCAAGAGACCCAGTACTTC. Looking up the rest from reference TRBV9 and TRBJ2-5 gives the full variable domain: DSGVTQTPKHLITATGQRVTLRCSPRSGDLSVYWYQQSLDQGLQFLIQYYNGEERAKGNILERFSAQQFPDLHSELNLSSLELGDSALYFCASSAGTGNQETQYFGPGTRLLVL.

This clonotype was found many times. This chain links TRBV5-4 with TRBJ1-5; D is unresolved. Germline values: CDR1 SGHNT, CDR2 YYREEE (reference sequence). V was cut by 3 bases and J by 12 bases, with 16 bases left in between. This CDR3 contains 13 residues. The CDR3 sequence is CASSSGPTSIQHF. The DNA of the CDR3 is TGTGCCAGCAGCTCCGGGCCGACCAGCATCCAGCATTTT. Full variable domain (missing parts from reference TRBV5-4 and TRBJ1-5): ETGVTQSPTHLIKTRGQQVTLRCSSQSGHNTVSWYQQALGQGPQFIFQYYREEENGRGNFPPRFSGLQFPNYSSELNVNALELDDSALYLCASSSGPTSIQHFGDGTRLSIL.

The CDR3 sequence: CASRPRGAGTEAFF. The CDR3 bases are TGTGCCAGCAGGCCTCGCGGGGCGGGCACTGAAGCTTTCTTT. The chain joins TRBV12-3 or TRBV12-4 to TRBJ1-1; the D gene is possibly TRBD1 (5 bases). The germline V and J ends were trimmed by 6 bases and 4 bases, with 15 bases remaining between them. CDR3 length: 14 amino acids.

This clonotype was seen many times. V gene TRBV5-6 combines with J gene TRBJ1-2, with TRBD1 as a possible D gene (5 bases). The CDR3 has 12 residues. The V end was cut by 2 bases, the J end by 6 bases, with 8 bases between. The V gene's germline CDR1 is SGHDT and CDR2 YYEEEE. The CDR3 loop reads CASSLSGDGYTF. The CDR3 DNA is TGTGCCAGCAGCTTATCGGGGGATGGCTACACCTTC.

This clonotype has a count of ten or more. This chain links TRBV19 with TRBJ2-1, with D maybe TRBD2 (6 bases). This CDR3 is 15 amino acids long. The ends were cut back, 1 base at V and 7 bases at J, with 14 bases in the middle. Germline V gene data show CDR1 as LNHDA and CDR2 as SQIVND (reference sequence). CDR3 region: CASSIGRRGGNEQFF. As DNA, the CDR3 is TGTGCCAGTAGTATAGGGCGGCGGGGAGGTAATGAGCAGTTCTTC.